This entry lists 22 T cell receptor beta chains sequenced from one sample in a study of shared clonotypes between healthy human individuals. Naive CD8 cells lacked CD45RO and underwent positive selection for CCR7, leaving out terminally differentiated effector memory CD45RA+ cells. TCRdb keeps only in-frame clones here, not all; method: immunoSEQ multiplex PCR. Of around 2,000,000 clones in the sample, 85% to 95% were seen once. Sequencing was carried out using naive CD8+ T cells from PBMCs. All receptors come from a man aged 18-30 years in good health. Some clones in this sample may be carry-over from other donors' samples.

This chain uses TRBV6-6 with TRBJ2-7; maybe TRBD2 (5 bases). V gave up 6 bases and J gave up 6 bases, with 9 bases separating them. This CDR3 is 11 amino acids long. Germline loops: CDR1 MNHNY, CDR2 SVGAGI (reference sequence). The CDR3: CASRSGVEQYF. CDR3 DNA sequence: TGTGCCAGCAGATCCGGGGTCGAGCAGTACTTC.

Written as DNA, the CDR3 is TGTGCCACCAGCGCGACGGAGGGAGTTAACGAGCAGTACTTC. This sequence encodes CATSATEGVNEQYF. The V and J genes are TRBV15 and TRBJ2-7; possible D gene TRBD2, 6 bases. V lost 5 bases to trimming and J lost 5 bases, with 16 bases between them. Germline V lookup: CDR1 LNHNV, CDR2 YYDKDF (reference sequence). The CDR3 extends over 14 amino acids.

J is TRBJ2-3 and V is TRBV6-5, with D unclear. The CDR3 has 12 amino acids. V was cut by 2 bases and J by 4 bases, with 4 bases left in between. Germline V gene data show CDR1 as MNHEY and CDR2 as SVGAGI. In DNA form, the CDR3 reads TGTGCCAGCAGTTACGACTCAGATACGCAGTATTTT. It is translated as CASSYDSDTQYF.

This chain joins TRBV6-1 and TRBJ2-3; 8 bases fit TRBD2. Germline CDR1 and CDR2: MNHNS and SASEGT. This CDR3 is built from 15 residues. J gave up 5 bases and V 6 bases, and 10 bases lay outside the gene matches. As DNA, the CDR3 is TGTGCCAGCAGGCCGCGAGCGGGAGAGGGAGATACGCAGTATTTT. It codes for CASRPRAGEGDTQYF.

The chain carries TRBV7-9 and TRBJ2-7; 7 nucleotides align to TRBD1. V lost 3 bases and J lost 4; bases outside the gene matches: 9. The germline V gene encodes CDR1 SEHNR and CDR2 FQNEAQ (reference sequence). The CDR3 sequence is 15 residues long. Here the CDR3 DNA reads TGTGCCAGCAGCTTCCCCGGGACAGCCGTTTACGAGCAGTACTTC. Its protein is CASSFPGTAVYEQYF.

This clone showed up just a few times. The rearrangement uses TRBV4-3 and TRBJ2-7, with D possibly matching TRBD2 (5 bases). From germline, CDR1 is LGHNA and CDR2 YSLEER. The CDR3 contains 15 residues. Trimming took 0 bases from V and 0 from J, leaving 9 bases between them. CDR3 region: CASSQEHGNSYEQYF. The CDR3 nucleotides are TGCGCCAGCAGCCAAGAACACGGGAACTCCTACGAGCAGTACTTC.

The rearrangement links TRBV5-5 to TRBJ2-7, with D uncertain. The CDR3 is made up of 13 amino acids. Germline CDR1 SGHKS, CDR2 YYEKEE (reference sequence). V was cut by 3 bases and J by 2 bases, with 9 bases left in between. The CDR3 nucleotides are TGTGCCAGCAGCTCGTACATGACCTACGAGCAGTACTTC. Translation: CASSSYMTYEQYF.

The chain employs TRBV9 and TRBJ2-1; TRBD2 aligns across 8 bases. Per the germline V gene, CDR1 is SGDLS and CDR2 is YYNGEE. The CDR3 is 12 residues long. The V and J ends lost 3 bases and 15 bases, in that order; junction bases with no gene match: 8. Here the CDR3 DNA reads TGTGCCAGCAGCGGAGATAGCGGGATATTGTTCTTC. It translates to CASSGDSGILFF.

The genes are TRBV9 and TRBJ2-3; D gene ambiguous. The germline CDR1 and CDR2 sequences are SGDLS and YYNGEE. Between the trimmed V and J ends, which lost 0 bases and 3 bases, there was a span of 8 bases. This CDR3 region has 14 residues. The CDR3 DNA follows: TGTGCCAGCAGCGTAGGTAGTACGACAGATACGCAGTATTTT. Residues: CASSVGSTTDTQYF.

The V gene is TRBV6-1, the J gene TRBJ2-7, with TRBD2 matching 7 bases. This CDR3 is built from 15 residues. The germline V gene encodes CDR1 MNHNS and CDR2 SASEGT. Unmatched junction bases numbered 10, after V lost 7 bases and J lost 1 base. The CDR3 sequence: CASNTQRDPSYEQYF. For the CDR3, the DNA is TGTGCCAGCAATACTCAGCGGGACCCTTCCTACGAGCAGTACTTC.

This chain joins TRBV4-1 and TRBJ2-7; the D gene is possibly TRBD1 (6 bases). The V gene lost 4 bases and the J gene lost 5 bases, with 15 bases spanning the gap. CDR1 is MGHRA and CDR2 is YSYEKL in the germline V gene. This CDR3 is built from 14 residues. CDR3 sequence reads: CASSRLQGYNEQYF. CDR3 nucleotide sequence: TGCGCCAGCAGCCGTTTACAGGGATACAACGAGCAGTACTTC.

V usage is TRBV15 and J usage is TRBJ2-3; maybe TRBD2 (5 bases). The germline V and J ends were trimmed by 5 bases and 0 bases, with 15 bases remaining between them. The CDR3 totals 16 residues. Germline V gene sequence: CDR1 LNHNV, CDR2 YYDKDF (reference sequence). CDR3 in amino acids: CATSLRGGRSTDTQYF. The CDR3 DNA sequence: TGTGCCACCAGCCTCCGAGGAGGCAGAAGCACAGATACGCAGTATTTT.

The chain links TRBV9 to TRBJ2-2; TRBD2 matches 12 bases. With 5 bases clipped from V and 6 bases from J, the junction kept 5 bases outside the gene matches. This CDR3 has 15 amino acids. CDR1 and CDR2 from the germline V gene are SGDLS and YYNGEE. The CDR3 region is CASSSSGRVSGELFF. The CDR3 DNA follows: TGTGCCAGCAGTTCTAGCGGGAGGGTATCCGGGGAGCTGTTTTTT.

CDR3 loop: CASSWTGNTEAFF. The CDR3 nucleotides are TGTGCCAGCAGCTGGACAGGTAACACTGAAGCTTTCTTT. The chain uses TRBV7-8 and TRBJ1-1, with 7 nucleotides matching TRBD1. The CDR3 totals 13 residues. Trimming at V came to 4 bases and at J to 2 bases, leaving 1 base not matched to a gene. Germline V gives CDR1 SGHVS, CDR2 FQNEAQ.

The chain uses TRBV25-1 and TRBJ2-3; D remains ambiguous. The CDR3 sequence is 14 residues long. Trimming took 3 bases from V and 3 from J, leaving 10 bases between them. CDR1 MGHDK and CDR2 SYGVNS come from the germline V gene. For the CDR3, the DNA is TGTGCCAGCAGTGACTTACTTGCGACAGATACGCAGTATTTT. Amino acid sequence: CASSDLLATDTQYF.

The J gene is TRBJ2-2, the V gene TRBV5-5; D remains unclear. This CDR3 has 13 amino acids. Germline V lookup: CDR1 SGHKS, CDR2 YYEKEE (reference sequence). The V end lost 7 bases, the J end lost 6 bases, and 13 bases lay between the germline ends. CDR3 residues: CASGPGSPGELFF. CDR3 nucleotide sequence: TGTGCCAGCGGTCCAGGTTCACCCGGGGAGCTGTTTTTT.

The chain recombines TRBV5-1 with TRBJ2-7; 7 positions agree with TRBD1. Germline V CDR1 and CDR2: SGHRS, YFSETQ. Losses at the gene ends were 0 bases for V and 4 bases for J; bases not matched to a gene: 7. The CDR3 extends over 15 amino acids. Written as DNA, the CDR3 is TGCGCCAGCAGCTTGGATCACAGGGGATTTTACGAGCAGTACTTC. Protein product: CASSLDHRGFYEQYF.

The V and J genes are TRBV27 and TRBJ2-7; 7 positions match TRBD2. Germline assignment: CDR1 MNHEY and CDR2 SMNVEV (reference sequence). V shed 5 bases and J 3 bases; nucleotides not matched to a gene: 10. CDR3 size: 15 residues. CDR3 in amino acids: CASSGGSQGHYEQYF. As DNA, the CDR3 is TGTGCCAGCAGTGGCGGGAGTCAGGGCCACTACGAGCAGTACTTC.

This rearrangement joins TRBV2 to TRBJ1-2, with D hard to call. CDR3 length: 16 amino acids. Trimming removed 4 bases from V and 8 bases from J, with 23 bases in between. Germline lookup yields CDR1 SNHLY and CDR2 FYNNEI. This CDR3 reads CASSVTTPSEGGGYTF. The CDR3 bases are TGTGCCAGCAGTGTTACGACCCCTTCTGAGGGAGGGGGCTACACCTTC.

Worth noting for this clone: Other nucleotide sequences from this sample produce the same CDR3. The chain carries TRBV13 and TRBJ2-7; D remains unclear. CDR3 size: 12 residues. Germline assignment: CDR1 PRHDT and CDR2 FYEKMQ (reference sequence). V was cut by 4 bases and J by 1 base, with 5 bases left in between. The CDR3 coding sequence is TGTGCCAGCAGCTCTGGTTCCTACGAGCAGTACTTC. Translating it yields CASSSGSYEQYF.

The V gene is TRBV6-5, the J gene TRBJ1-2, with D possibly TRBD1 on 5 matching bases. In germline, CDR1 is MNHEY, CDR2 SVGAGI. V was clipped by 11 bases and J by 1 base, with 11 bases between them. The CDR3 length is 12 residues. CDR3 region: CAVAQGNYGYTF. The CDR3 DNA reads as TGTGCCGTAGCTCAGGGTAACTATGGCTACACCTTC.

The chain couples TRBV4-1 to TRBJ2-2, with a tentative D call TRBD1 (6 bases). CDR1 and CDR2 from the germline V gene are MGHRA and YSYEKL. This CDR3 region has 17 residues. The ends were cut back, 1 base at V and 2 bases at J, with 14 bases in the middle. The CDR3 bases are TGCGCCAGCAGCCAAGTAATCCAGGGGATAAACACCGGGGAGCTGTTTTTT. Protein product: CASSQVIQGINTGELFF.